What follows are 27 T cell receptor beta chains derived from one specimen sequenced in a study of blood T cell repertoires in COVID-19. Profiled with immunoSEQ multiplex PCR; TCRdb holds only in-frame clones, not every one. The data hold about 29,000 clones, with nearly 90% observed a single time. Sequenced input: peripheral blood. Receptor source: a human donor in a cohort sampled during active COVID-19.

The V call is TRBV9, the J call TRBJ1-4; D remains unclear. CDR3 length: 16 residues. Germline lookup yields CDR1 SGDLS and CDR2 YYNGEE. V shed 3 bases and J shed 0 bases, with 12 bases lying between them. CDR3 bases: TGTGCCAGCAGCGCAGATGCCGGGACAACTAATGAAAAACTGTTTTTT. Translating it yields CASSADAGTTNEKLFF.

The V and J genes are TRBV5-6 and TRBJ2-1; D may be TRBD2 (5 bases). V was cut by 4 bases and J by 9 bases, with 14 bases left in between. The germline V gene encodes CDR1 SGHDT and CDR2 YYEEEE. The CDR3 totals 13 residues. CDR3 DNA: TGTGCCAGCAGCCGGGGAAACCGACCTGAGCAGTTCTTC. This codes for CASSRGNRPEQFF.

The chain joins TRBV7-9 to TRBJ2-3; 9 nucleotides line up with TRBD2. The V gene end was trimmed by 4 bases and the J gene end by 8 bases; junction bases not matched to a gene: 19. Per germline, CDR1 SEHNR and CDR2 FQNEAQ (reference sequence). This CDR3 is 18 amino acids long. CDR3 sequence reads: CASSWRRGAGGRPGTQYF. As DNA, the CDR3 is TGTGCCAGCAGCTGGAGAAGAGGAGCGGGGGGCCGACCTGGTACGCAGTATTTT.

This sequence joins TRBV11-2 and TRBJ2-7; tentative D call: TRBD1 (5 bases). Trimming removed 5 bases at V and 7 bases at J, with 15 bases between. This CDR3 spans 13 amino acids. Germline V gene data show CDR1 as SGHAT and CDR2 as FQNNGV. The CDR3 region is CASSQRGWGEQYF. As DNA, the CDR3 is TGTGCCAGCAGCCAAAGGGGATGGGGAGAGCAGTACTTC.

The chain carries TRBV18 and TRBJ1-5; 7 bases agree with TRBD1. Trimming at V came to 5 bases and at J to 6 bases, leaving 7 bases not matched to a gene. Germline CDR1 KGHSH, CDR2 LQKENI. The CDR3 loop spans 14 amino acids. CDR3 amino acids: CASSEGAASQPQHF. CDR3 nucleotides: TGTGCCAGCTCAGAGGGGGCGGCCAGTCAGCCCCAGCATTTT.

This clone was recorded only once. This chain uses TRBV6-2 or TRBV6-3 with TRBJ2-3; the match to TRBD2 covers 10 bases. This CDR3 is 17 amino acids long. From germline, CDR1 is MNHEY and CDR2 SVGEGT. With 2 bases clipped from V and 1 base from J, the junction kept 6 bases outside the gene matches. The CDR3 sequence: CASSYERLAGGTDTQYF. CDR3 bases: TGTGCCAGCAGTTACGAACGTCTAGCGGGGGGCACAGATACGCAGTATTTT.

The rearrangement joins TRBV5-1 to TRBJ2-5, with a weak D call TRBD2 (5 bases). V dropped 0 bases and J dropped 4 bases, with 13 bases sitting between them. Germline V gene data show CDR1 as SGHRS and CDR2 as YFSETQ. CDR3 size: 15 residues. The CDR3 DNA follows: TGCGCCAGCAGCTTGGCCGAGGGCGGTCGAGAGACCCAGTACTTC. Its translation: CASSLAEGGRETQYF.

CDR3 region: CASSLGATATYEQYF. CDR3 bases: TGTGCCAGCAGCTTAGGCGCGACAGCTACCTACGAGCAGTACTTC. This chain connects TRBV11-2 to TRBJ2-7; D is possibly TRBD1 (5 bases). The CDR3 loop spans 15 amino acids. V was cut by 1 base and J by 2 bases, with 12 bases left in between. Germline CDR1 is SGHAT and CDR2 is FQNNGV.

The chain uses TRBV7-3 and TRBJ2-1; 8 bases map to TRBD2. The CDR3 contains 14 residues. With 6 bases clipped from V and 10 bases from J, the junction kept 11 bases outside the gene matches. Germline V gene lookup returns CDR1 SGHTA and CDR2 FQGTGA. For the CDR3, the DNA is TGTGCCAGCAGTCAGAGCGGGGGCCCCGGGGAGCAGTTCTTC. Translated: CASSQSGGPGEQFF.

The gene calls are TRBV30 and TRBJ1-3, with D perhaps TRBD1 (5 bases). The CDR3 consists of 13 residues. Per the germline V gene, CDR1 is GTSNPN and CDR2 is SVGIG (reference sequence). V was cut by 3 bases and J by 0 bases, with 6 bases left in between. The CDR3 region has the DNA TGTGCCTGGAGGGACAACTCTGGAAACACCATATATTTT. Translation gives CAWRDNSGNTIYF. Complete variable domain (other parts from reference TRBV30 and TRBJ1-3): SQTIHQWPATLVQPVGSPLSLECTVEGTSNPNLYWYRQAAGRGLQLLFYSVGIGQISSEVPQNLSASRPQDRQFILSSKKLLLSDSGFYLCAWRDNSGNTIYFGEGSWLTVV.

Only one count was recorded for this clone. The chain is built from TRBV2 and TRBJ2-1; perhaps TRBD2 as D (6 bases). Looked up from germline, CDR1 is SNHLY and CDR2 is FYNNEI. The CDR3 runs to 16 residues. With 0 bases removed from V and 9 bases from J, the gap between germline ends came to 18 bases. CDR3 coding DNA: TGTGCCAGCAGTGAAGCGGGGGGAACACAATTCGGTGAGCAGTTCTTC. Its protein product is CASSEAGGTQFGEQFF.

The rearrangement joins TRBV2 to TRBJ2-3, with D possibly TRBD1 on 6 matching bases. V was trimmed by 1 base and J by 0 bases, leaving 11 bases between them. The CDR3 length is 16 residues. Germline V lookup: CDR1 SNHLY, CDR2 FYNNEI. CDR3 DNA: TGTGCCAGCAGTGAAGGGGTGGGGGCGAGCACAGATACGCAGTATTTT. This codes for CASSEGVGASTDTQYF.

The chain uses TRBV6-2 or TRBV6-3 and TRBJ2-2; 11 nucleotides line up with TRBD2. In germline, CDR1 is MNHEY, CDR2 SVGEGT. The CDR3 is 18 amino acids. V dropped 0 bases and J dropped 0; count of bases not matched to a gene: 3. CDR3 protein: CASSYSLTSGANTGELFF. CDR3 bases: TGTGCCAGCAGTTACTCCTTGACTAGCGGGGCGAACACCGGGGAGCTGTTTTTT.

The V and J genes are TRBV19 and TRBJ2-3; a weak D match, TRBD2 (7 bases). Looked up from germline, CDR1 is LNHDA and CDR2 is SQIVND (reference sequence). The germline V and J ends were trimmed by 7 bases and 3 bases, with 11 bases remaining between them. This CDR3 has 13 residues. The CDR3 DNA reads as TGTGCCAGTAAGGGGGGGAGGACAGATACGCAGTATTTT. It specifies CASKGGRTDTQYF.

The chain combines TRBV3-1 (or the pseudogene TRBV3-2) with TRBJ2-5, with D tentatively TRBD2 (6 bases). V gave up 1 base and J gave up 7 bases, with 16 bases separating them. Germline CDR1 and CDR2: LGHDT and YNNKEL (reference sequence). The CDR3 contains 15 residues. Here the CDR3 DNA reads TGTGCCAGCAGCCAAGGCATTGGGGACGGGGGGACCCAGTACTTC. Residues: CASSQGIGDGGTQYF.

This chain links TRBV19 with TRBJ2-3; tentative D call: TRBD2 (5 bases). Germline V gene data show CDR1 as LNHDA and CDR2 as SQIVND (reference sequence). Deletions cut 6 bases from V and 8 bases from J, with 21 bases between. The CDR3 spans 15 residues. CDR3 coding DNA: TGTGCCAGTAGCCCTTGGGCTAGCAGGACGGGTACGCAGTATTTT. Translated, it gives CASSPWASRTGTQYF.

The chain employs TRBV6-2 or TRBV6-3 and TRBJ2-7; possibly TRBD1 for D (5 bases). This CDR3 is 13 amino acids long. The V end lost 5 bases, the J end lost 3 bases, and 11 bases lay between the germline ends. Germline values: CDR1 MNHEY, CDR2 SVGEGT. The CDR3 bases are TGTGCCAGCAGTACCGGACACGTCTACGAGCAGTACTTC. It yields the protein CASSTGHVYEQYF.

V is TRBV6-2 or TRBV6-3 and J is TRBJ1-1; weak D call: TRBD1 (6 bases). The CDR3 loop spans 13 amino acids. Between the trimmed V and J ends, which lost 6 bases and 6 bases, there was a span of 14 bases. Germline V gene sequence: CDR1 MNHEY, CDR2 SVGEGT. Here the CDR3 reads CASSKRTVAEAFF. In nucleotides, the CDR3 is TGTGCCAGCAGCAAACGGACAGTTGCTGAAGCTTTCTTT.

The rearrangement uses TRBV5-4 and TRBJ2-5; 7 nucleotides line up with TRBD1. V shed 3 bases, J shed 3 bases, and the junction held 8 bases outside the gene matches. The CDR3 consists of 15 residues. Germline CDR1 is SGHNT and CDR2 is YYREEE (reference sequence). CDR3 nucleotide sequence: TGTGCCAGCAGCTCCACCGGGACAGCAAAAGAGACCCAGTACTTC. Protein: CASSSTGTAKETQYF.

The chain has TRBV29-1 and TRBJ2-3, with 7 bases fitting TRBD1. Per germline, CDR1 SQVTM and CDR2 ANQGSEA. The CDR3 is 12 amino acids. J gave up 3 bases and V 6 bases, and 3 bases lay outside the gene matches. CDR3 sequence reads: CSVYRGTDTQYF. In nucleotides, the CDR3 is TGCAGCGTATACAGGGGTACAGATACGCAGTATTTT.

The genes are TRBV7-2 and TRBJ2-7; 7 bases line up with TRBD2. The CDR3 is 13 amino acids. The trim removed 3 bases at V and 2 bases at J, leaving 1 base unmatched. Germline V gene data show CDR1 as SGHTA and CDR2 as FQGNSA. The CDR3 coding sequence is TGTGCCAGCAGCTTCACTAGCGCCTACGAGCAGTACTTC. Protein sequence: CASSFTSAYEQYF. The full variable domain, rest sourced from reference TRBV7-2 and TRBJ2-7, is GAGVSQSPSNKVTEKGKDVELRCDPISGHTALYWYRQSLGQGLEFLIYFQGNSAPDKSGLPSDRFSAERTGGSVSTLTIQRTQQEDSAVYLCASSFTSAYEQYFGPGTRLTVT.

The chain combines TRBV4-1 with TRBJ2-3; 7 bases agree with TRBD2. J lost 2 bases, V lost 2 bases, and 7 bases had no gene match. CDR3 length: 16 amino acids. The V gene's germline CDR1 is MGHRA and CDR2 YSYEKL. CDR3 DNA: TGCGCCAGCAGCCAACCTGGACTAGGACCCACAGATACGCAGTATTTT. This encodes CASSQPGLGPTDTQYF.

The rearrangement links TRBV10-3 to TRBJ2-7, with 9 bases identical to TRBD1. Losses at the gene ends were 0 bases for V and 3 bases for J; bases not matched to a gene: 12. The V gene's germline CDR1 is ENHRY and CDR2 SYGVKD. The CDR3 consists of 18 residues. The CDR3 sequence: CAISESILGQGTFYEQYF. CDR3 bases: TGTGCCATCAGTGAGTCGATACTAGGACAGGGGACCTTCTACGAGCAGTACTTC.

The CDR3 coding sequence is TGTGCCAGCAGCTTAGCCCCCGGGATTGGTTACGAGCAGTACTTC. This gives the protein CASSLAPGIGYEQYF. This chain connects TRBV7-2 to TRBJ2-7; possible D gene TRBD2, 5 bases. This CDR3 comprises 15 residues. The germline V and J ends were trimmed by 0 bases and 4 bases, with 13 bases remaining between them. CDR1 SGHTA and CDR2 FQGNSA come from the germline V gene. The full variable domain, in which reference TRBV7-2 and TRBJ2-7 provide the parts outside the CDR3, is GAGVSQSPSNKVTEKGKDVELRCDPISGHTALYWYRQSLGQGLEFLIYFQGNSAPDKSGLPSDRFSAERTGGSVSTLTIQRTQQEDSAVYLCASSLAPGIGYEQYFGPGTRLTVT.

The chain uses TRBV19 and TRBJ2-5; TRBD2 aligns across 11 bases. From germline, CDR1 is LNHDA and CDR2 SQIVND (reference sequence). V trimming: 1 base; J trimming: 1 base; junction bases outside the gene matches: 5. CDR3 length equals 17 residues. CDR3 sequence (DNA): TGTGCCAGTAGTATAGTATCACTAGCGGGGGTCCAAGAGACCCAGTACTTC. Protein product: CASSIVSLAGVQETQYF. The full variable domain, its missing parts supplied by reference TRBV19 and TRBJ2-5, is DGGITQSPKYLFRKEGQNVTLSCEQNLNHDAMYWYRQDPGQGLRLIYYSQIVNDFQKGDIAEGYSVSREKKESFPLTVTSAQKNPTAFYLCASSIVSLAGVQETQYFGPGTRLLVL.

CDR3 sequence reads: CASNPGGNNSPLHF. The CDR3 coding sequence is TGTGCCAGCAACCCGGGGGGGAATAATTCACCCCTCCACTTT. This rearrangement joins TRBV9 to TRBJ1-6, with D maybe TRBD1 (5 bases). V lost 6 bases and J lost 5, with 12 bases in between. Germline V lookup: CDR1 SGDLS, CDR2 YYNGEE. This CDR3 has 14 residues. Supplemented by reference TRBV9 and TRBJ1-6, the full variable domain reads DSGVTQTPKHLITATGQRVTLRCSPRSGDLSVYWYQQSLDQGLQFLIQYYNGEERAKGNILERFSAQQFPDLHSELNLSSLELGDSALYFCASNPGGNNSPLHFGNGTRLTVT.

V usage is TRBV12-3 or TRBV12-4 and J usage is TRBJ2-5; 7 bases agree with TRBD1. The CDR3 is 13 amino acids. With V trimmed by 7 bases and J by 2 bases, 4 bases remained unmatched. This chain's CDR3 is CASTYRGQETQYF. The CDR3 region has the DNA TGTGCCAGCACCTACAGGGGTCAAGAGACCCAGTACTTC.